This entry lists 24 T cell receptor beta chains sequenced from one sample in a study of blood T cells in healthy people across ages. PCR was performed a second time for about 7 to 12 cycles using a sample-barcoded 5' primer and a J-beta primer mix. TCRdb reprocessed the 5' RACE reads via MiXCR and lists one record per CDR3 protein. The sample yields roughly 700,000 distinct CDR3 sequences, around half seen once. What was sequenced was blood. These receptors were collected from an older woman in good health.

Only a few counts were recorded for this clonotype. This may arise from a read error, as a much more abundant clone is one base away. This rearrangement joins TRBV4-3 to TRBJ2-5; D might be TRBD1 (5 bases). CDR1 and CDR2 from the germline V gene are LGHNA and YSLEER. There are 16 residues in the CDR3. V lost 0 bases, J lost 1 base, and 12 bases lay in between. The CDR3 is CASSQDGASPQETQYF. CDR3 bases: TGCGCCAGCAGCCAAGATGGGGCAAGCCCCCAAGAGACCCAGTACTTC.

The chain couples TRBV24-1 to TRBJ2-7; 10 bases map to TRBD2. Germline V gene lookup returns CDR1 KGHDR and CDR2 SFDVKD. V gave up 6 bases and J gave up 4 bases; unmatched junction bases: 5. This CDR3 is built from 14 residues. The CDR3 reads CATSPSGSWYEQYF. The CDR3 DNA follows: TGTGCCACCAGTCCTAGCGGGAGTTGGTACGAGCAGTACTTC.

V gene TRBV7-2 combines with J gene TRBJ2-1; 15 nucleotides line up with TRBD2. The J call is doubtful: the DNA matches TRBJ2-7 better. Germline lookup yields CDR1 SGHTA and CDR2 FQGNSA. This CDR3 region has 18 residues. The CDR3 region is CASSLGTSGRAPNNEQYF. CDR3 in DNA: TGTGCCAGCAGCTTAGGGACTAGCGGGAGGGCCCCTAACAATGAGCAGTACTTC.

Concerning this clonotype itself: A much more abundant neighbour one base away suggests this may be a read error. The rearrangement uses TRBV4-2 and TRBJ2-7; TRBD1 might be the D (5 bases). V was pared by 0 bases and J by 9 bases, with 15 bases between. Per the germline V gene, CDR1 is LGHNA and CDR2 is YNFKEQ. The length of the CDR3 is 14 residues. The CDR3 here is CASSQEDNTWGQYF. CDR3 nucleotides: TGTGCCAGCAGCCAAGAGGACAACACCTGGGGGCAGTACTTC.

This rearrangement joins TRBV7-3 to TRBJ2-7; 9 nucleotides match TRBD2. The J segment lost 7 bases and the V segment lost 0 bases, leaving 4 bases of the junction unmatched. This CDR3 region has 14 residues. The V gene's germline CDR1 is SGHTA and CDR2 FQGTGA. CDR3 bases: TGTGCCAGCAGCTTAACTAGCGGGAGTCGAGAGCAGTACTTC. Translation gives CASSLTSGSREQYF. Full variable domain (outside the CDR3, taken from reference TRBV7-3 and TRBJ2-7): GAGVSQTPSNKVTEKGKYVELRCDPISGHTALYWYRQSLGQGPEFLIYFQGTGAADDSGLPNDRFFAVRPEGSVSTLKIQRTERGDSAVYLCASSLTSGSREQYFGPGTRLTVT.

The rearrangement uses TRBV2 and TRBJ2-5; no firm D call. The CDR3 spans 14 residues. V lost 11 bases, J lost 8 bases, and 24 bases lay in between. Germline CDR1 reads SNHLY; CDR2 reads FYNNEI. The DNA for the CDR3 is TGTGCCCGCCCGAACATATCCCCGTTGAGAACCCAGTACTTC. Amino acids: CARPNISPLRTQYF.

In the case of this clonotype: The conserved phenylalanine or tryptophan normally closing the CDR3 is absent here, so this likely arose from a read error. V usage is TRBV7-8 and J usage is TRBJ2-4, with D perhaps matching TRBD1 or TRBD2 (5 bases each). The J call is in doubt because the DNA end fits TRBJ2-7 better. Per germline, CDR1 SGHVS and CDR2 FQNEAQ. The CDR3 sequence is 13 residues long. The DNA for the CDR3 is TGTGCCAGCAGCTTGGGGGAGTTGGGCGAGCAGTACATC. This encodes CASSLGELGEQYI.

By share, this clonotype counts as medium-sized. A much larger clone differs from this one at a single base, so this may be a read error. The chain couples TRBV6-5 to TRBJ2-5; TRBD1 aligns across 8 bases. The CDR3 has 13 residues. Per the germline V gene, CDR1 is MNHEY and CDR2 is SVGAGI. The CDR3, as DNA: TGTGCCAGCAGTGACTCAGGGGGCGATGAGCAGTACTTC. Protein sequence: CASSDSGGDEQYF.

CDR3 protein: CASSPNGGVVTEAFF. CDR3 in DNA: TGTGCCAGCAGCCCCAATGGGGGGGTTGTCACTGAAGCTTTCTTT. This chain joins TRBV27 and TRBJ1-1; a possible D gene is TRBD1 (5 bases). The CDR3 consists of 15 residues. Germline V gene sequence: CDR1 MNHEY, CDR2 SMNVEV (reference sequence). V lost 6 bases and J lost 4, with 18 bases in between.

This clonotype was observed a handful of times. The chain recombines TRBV9 with TRBJ2-5; either TRBD1 or TRBD2 may supply D (5 bases each). Germline loops: CDR1 SGDLS, CDR2 YYNGEE. V lost 4 bases, J lost 11 bases, and 21 bases lay in between. CDR3 length: 14 residues. The CDR3 sequence: CASSPTAGTGKQYF. For the CDR3, the DNA is TGTGCCAGCAGCCCTACGGCAGGGACCGGCAAGCAGTACTTC. The full variable domain, in which reference TRBV9 and TRBJ2-5 provide the parts outside the CDR3, is DSGVTQTPKHLITATGQRVTLRCSPRSGDLSVYWYQQSLDQGLQFLIQYYNGEERAKGNILERFSAQQFPDLHSELNLSSLELGDSALYFCASSPTAGTGKQYFGPGTRLLVL.

In the case of this clonotype: No DNA is shown, since the ends of the CDR3 on it are uncertain; the CDR3 is the one TCRdb lists. The genes are TRBV20-1 and TRBJ1-1; the table's D call, TRBD1, has no DNA check behind it. Germline-derived CDR1 and CDR2 are DFQATT and SNEGSKA (reference sequence). The CDR3 numbers 23 amino acids, ends counted. CDR3 sequence: CSARPGGDQPQHFGDGTPTEAFF.

This clonotype was detected only a few times. The chain joins TRBV7-9 to TRBJ2-1, with D possibly being TRBD1 (6 bases). V was pared by 6 bases and J by 2 bases, with 14 bases between. Germline CDR1 SEHNR, CDR2 FQNEAQ (reference sequence). CDR3 size: 15 residues. The CDR3 here is CASSSRGFAYNEQFF. The CDR3 DNA reads TGTGCCAGCAGTTCCAGGGGATTTGCCTACAATGAGCAGTTCTTC.

The chain recombines TRBV9 with TRBJ2-5; possible D gene TRBD1, 6 bases. V lost 4 bases, J lost 0 bases, and 10 bases lay in between. Germline V gene sequence: CDR1 SGDLS, CDR2 YYNGEE. The CDR3 runs to 14 residues. This CDR3 reads CASSTRDNQETQYF. The CDR3 coding sequence is TGTGCCAGCAGCACCCGGGACAACCAAGAGACCCAGTACTTC.

This chain links TRBV11-2 with TRBJ1-1, with D possibly being TRBD1 (6 bases). Germline CDR1 and CDR2: SGHAT and FQNNGV. The ends were cut back, 5 bases at V and 1 base at J, with 14 bases in the middle. The CDR3 totals 15 residues. This CDR3 is CASSGYREANTEAFF. The CDR3 DNA is TGTGCCAGCAGCGGTTACAGGGAGGCGAACACTGAAGCTTTCTTT.

The genes are TRBV20-1 and TRBJ2-1; the match to TRBD2 covers 11 bases. The germline gives CDR1 DFQATT, CDR2 SNEGSKA (reference sequence). The CDR3 length is 16 residues. Unmatched junction bases numbered 6, after V lost 5 bases and J lost 0 bases. In DNA form, the CDR3 reads TGCAGTGCTTACACGACTAGCGGGGACTCCTACAATGAGCAGTTCTTC. Translated, it gives CSAYTTSGDSYNEQFF.

The chain uses TRBV10-3 and TRBJ2-1; 12 bases align to TRBD2. In germline, CDR1 is ENHRY, CDR2 SYGVKD. The CDR3 is made up of 15 amino acids. V shed 6 bases and J 6 bases; nucleotides not matched to a gene: 6. The CDR3 DNA reads as TGTGCCATCAGAAGGATACTAGCGGGAGGCAATGAGCAGTTCTTC. Residues: CAIRRILAGGNEQFF.

The chain couples TRBV6-1 to TRBJ2-1; a weak D match, TRBD2 (6 bases). Germline CDR1 and CDR2: MNHNS and SASEGT. The V end lost 6 bases, the J end lost 10 bases, and 16 bases lay between the germline ends. The CDR3 runs to 13 residues. The DNA of the CDR3 is TGTGCCAGCAGGCGGGACGGGTACTCCGAGCAGTTCTTC. This sequence encodes CASRRDGYSEQFF.

This chain joins TRBV20-1 and TRBJ2-3, with TRBD2 matching 9 bases. The CDR3 is made up of 15 amino acids. Germline values: CDR1 DFQATT, CDR2 SNEGSKA (reference sequence). Losses at the gene ends were 5 bases for V and 1 base for J; bases not matched to a gene: 7. As DNA, the CDR3 is TGCAGTGCTTTTAGCGGGAGAAGGGGCACAGATACGCAGTATTTT. As protein: CSAFSGRRGTDTQYF.

This clonotype has more than one count but fewer than ten. This chain uses TRBV12-3 or TRBV12-4 with TRBJ2-1; D may be TRBD2 (6 bases). V was clipped by 5 bases and J by 9 bases, with 8 bases between them. The CDR3 is made up of 11 amino acids. The CDR3 nucleotides are TGTGCCAGCAGTCGGGAGACTGAGCAGTTCTTC. This sequence encodes CASSRETEQFF.

The chain is built from TRBV5-1 and TRBJ2-2, with 8 positions matching TRBD2. This CDR3 region has 16 residues. J lost 4 bases, V lost 4 bases, and 9 bases had no gene match. From germline, CDR1 is SGHRS and CDR2 YFSETQ. CDR3 sequence (DNA): TGCGCCAGCAGCCCCACTAGCGGCTTACTCACCGGGGAGCTGTTTTTT. The encoded protein is CASSPTSGLLTGELFF.

CDR3 residues: CASSPGPVDYNEQYF. CDR3 in DNA: TGCGCCAGCAGCCCGGGACCCGTGGATTACAATGAGCAGTACTTC. The V gene is TRBV5-1, the J gene TRBJ2-1; D could derive from TRBD1 or TRBD2 (5 bases each). The end of the DNA aligns better with TRBJ2-7, so the J call may be wrong. From germline, CDR1 is SGHRS and CDR2 YFSETQ. This CDR3 spans 15 amino acids.

This clonotype was picked up many times. The gene calls are TRBV7-2 and TRBJ2-7; D not certain. Germline V gene data show CDR1 as SGHTA and CDR2 as FQGNSA. The CDR3 runs to 13 residues. V was clipped by 2 bases and J by 4 bases, with 9 bases between them. The CDR3: CASSLRGPYEQYF. The CDR3 region has the DNA TGTGCCAGCAGCTTAAGAGGCCCGTACGAGCAGTACTTC.

A note on this clonotype: At one boundary the junction diverges from the germline segment, which might be a read error. V and J are TRBV5-1 and TRBJ2-3; 10 bases fit TRBD1. The CDR3 length is 14 residues. Per germline, CDR1 SGHRS and CDR2 YFSETQ. The CDR3 here is CACSWDRGTDTQYF. CDR3 DNA sequence: TGCGCCTGCAGCTGGGACAGGGGAACAGATACGCAGTATTTT. The entire variable domain, with the rest obtained from reference TRBV5-1 and TRBJ2-3, is as follows: KAGVTQTPRYLIKTRGQQVTLSCSPISGHRSVSWYQQTPGQGLQFLFEYFSETQRNKGNFPGRFSGRQFSNSRSEMNVSTLELGDSALYLCACSWDRGTDTQYFGPGTRLTVL.

This clonotype was observed a handful of times. The chain links TRBV20-1 to TRBJ2-7; 9 bases match TRBD1. The CDR3 contains 14 residues. CDR1 is DFQATT and CDR2 is SNEGSKA in the germline V gene (reference sequence). With V trimmed by 6 bases and J by 0 bases, 6 bases remained unmatched. CDR3 coding DNA: TGCAGTGCCGAGGGACAGGGCAGCTCCTACGAGCAGTACTTC. Encoded protein: CSAEGQGSSYEQYF.